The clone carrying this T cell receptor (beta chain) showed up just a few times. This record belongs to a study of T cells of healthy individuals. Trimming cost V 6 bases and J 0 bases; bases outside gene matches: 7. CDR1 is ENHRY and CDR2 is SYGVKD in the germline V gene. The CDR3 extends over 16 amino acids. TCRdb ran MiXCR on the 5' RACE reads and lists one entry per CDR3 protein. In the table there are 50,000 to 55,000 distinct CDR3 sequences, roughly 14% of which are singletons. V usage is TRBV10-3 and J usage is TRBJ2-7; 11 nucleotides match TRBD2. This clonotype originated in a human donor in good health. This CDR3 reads CAIRASGGISSYEQYF. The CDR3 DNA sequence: TGTGCCATCAGAGCTAGCGGGGGGATCTCCTCCTACGAGCAGTACTTC.